A selection of T cell receptor beta chains follows, all from one sample in a study of T cell responses to AZD1222 COVID-19 vaccine. Using immunoSEQ multiplex PCR, the repertoire was profiled, and TCRdb retains in-frame clones only, with some absent. The sample carries under 200,000 clones, approximately 93% recorded once. The sample in question was peripheral blood, obtained on day 0 of AZD1222 vaccination. Receptor source: an adult in good health. Each CDR3 is given with its conserved first and last residue. A D gene is named only where the DNA matches it firmly. Clone size appears in some rows only: once, few, many, or a class for an expanded clone.

clone size | J gene | V gene | D gene | CDR3 protein | CDR3 DNA
once | TRBJ1-3 | TRBV11-2 | . | CASSYQEGYSGNTIYF | TGTGCCAGCAGCTATCAAGAGGGGTACTCTGGAAACACCATATATTTT
. | TRBJ1-3 | TRBV5-1 | . | CASSLKLGLSGNTIYF | TGCGCCAGCAGCTTGAAACTGGGGTTATCTGGAAACACCATATATTTT
once | TRBJ2-3 | TRBV5-6 | TRBD2 | CASSLVSGVGDTQYF | TGTGCCAGCAGCTTGGTTAGCGGGGTGGGAGATACGCAGTATTTT
. | TRBJ2-7 | TRBV7-9 | TRBD2 | CASSFPLVAGDYEQYF | TGTGCCAGCAGCTTCCCCCTGGTAGCGGGGGACTACGAGCAGTACTTC
. | TRBJ1-1 | TRBV5-5 | . | CASSRTAGATEAFF | TGTGCCAGCAGCCGAACGGCAGGGGCGACTGAAGCTTTCTTT
. | TRBJ2-2 | TRBV21-1 | . | CASSRDRSRTGELFF | TGTGCCAGCAGCCGAGACAGGAGCCGTACCGGGGAGCTGTTTTTT
. | TRBJ1-6 | TRBV10-1 | . | CAILQSTDTSFNSPLHF | TGCGCCATCCTCCAATCGACAGACACTTCTTTTAATTCACCCCTCCACTTT
once | TRBJ2-7 | TRBV27 | TRBD1 | CASSFRGSYEQYF | TGTGCCAGCAGTTTCAGGGGGTCCTACGAGCAGTACTTC
. | TRBJ2-5 | TRBV19 | . | CASSMWAEGQETQYF | TGTGCCAGTAGTATGTGGGCCGAGGGACAAGAGACCCAGTACTTC
. | TRBJ1-5 | TRBV6-5 | . | CASLSGGTPVSQHF | TGTGCCAGCCTGAGTGGAGGGACCCCGGTCTCCCAGCATTTT
. | TRBJ1-5 | TRBV27 | . | CASLPQGNSGQPQHF | TGTGCCAGCTTACCGCAGGGGAATTCCGGTCAGCCCCAGCATTTT
. | TRBJ2-7 | TRBV18 | TRBD1 | CASSRGQGAYEQYF | TGTGCCAGCTCACGAGGACAGGGGGCCTACGAGCAGTACTTC
. | TRBJ2-7 | TRBV4-1 | TRBD2 | CASRRTGTSGVEQYF | TGCGCCAGCAGGCGTACCGGGACTAGCGGGGTCGAGCAGTACTTC
once | TRBJ2-2 | TRBV6-5 | TRBD1 | CASSVQGALSGELFF | TGTGCCAGCAGCGTACAGGGGGCGCTTTCCGGGGAGCTGTTTTTT
. | TRBJ1-4 | TRBV27 | . | CASQRRLNEKLFF | TGTGCCAGCCAGAGACGACTGAATGAAAAACTGTTTTTT
. | TRBJ2-2 | TRBV7-8 | . | CASSLPFSGQQNTGELFF | TGTGCCAGCAGCTTACCCTTCAGTGGCCAGCAGAACACCGGGGAGCTGTTTTTT
once | TRBJ1-4 | TRBV28 | TRBD1 | CASRPQGGVEKLFF | TGTGCCAGCAGGCCGCAGGGGGGCGTTGAAAAACTGTTTTTT
. | TRBJ1-2 | TRBV2 | . | CASSASRANYGYTF | TGTGCCAGCAGTGCATCAAGAGCTAACTATGGCTACACCTTC
. | TRBJ1-1 | TRBV19 | . | CASSEGRTASEAFF | TGTGCCAGTAGTGAGGGGCGAACAGCAAGTGAAGCTTTCTTT
. | TRBJ2-6 | TRBV25-1 | . | CASTRSGANVLTF | TGTGCCAGCACTAGATCTGGGGCCAACGTCCTGACTTTC
. | TRBJ1-1 | TRBV6-5 | . | CASSPGWGTEAFF | TGTGCCAGCAGCCCCGGTTGGGGGACTGAAGCTTTCTTT
few | TRBJ1-2 | TRBV5-1 | TRBD1 | CASSKGQAANYGYTF | TGCGCCAGCAGCAAAGGACAGGCGGCTAACTATGGCTACACCTTC
. | TRBJ2-3 | TRBV11-3 | . | CASSPRGDTQYF | TGTGCCAGCAGCCCCAGGGGAGATACGCAGTATTTT
. | TRBJ1-3 | TRBV5-5 | . | CASSLAGGQRLYF | TGTGCCAGCAGCTTGGCCGGAGGGCAACGACTATATTTT
. | TRBJ2-1 | TRBV7-9 | TRBD2 | CASSLAGTSNEQFF | TGTGCCAGCAGCTTAGCCGGGACTAGCAATGAGCAGTTCTTC
. | TRBJ1-2 | TRBV19 | . | CASSKTTATNYGYTF | TGTGCCAGTAGTAAAACGACAGCAACTAACTATGGCTACACCTTC
. | TRBJ2-1 | TRBV5-1 | TRBD2 | CASMPSGHNEQFF | TGCGCCAGCATGCCTAGCGGACACAATGAGCAGTTCTTC
. | TRBJ1-2 | TRBV7-6 | . | CASSSQDGHINYGYTF | TGTGCCAGCAGCTCCCAAGACGGACACATCAACTATGGCTACACCTTC
. | TRBJ1-5 | TRBV19 | TRBD1 | CASSIDRGTQPQHF | TGTGCCAGTAGTATTGACAGGGGGACCCAGCCCCAGCATTTT
. | TRBJ2-3 | TRBV5-1 | . | CASSLASSLGASTDTQYF | TGCGCCAGCAGCTTGGCTAGTTCTCTCGGCGCCTCCACAGATACGCAGTATTTT
. | TRBJ2-1 | TRBV5-6 | . | CASSPSREANFNEQFF | TGTGCCAGCAGCCCCTCACGTGAAGCGAACTTCAATGAGCAGTTCTTC
. | TRBJ1-4 | TRBV7-9 | . | CASSSPNYRGANEKLFF | TGTGCCAGCAGCTCCCCGAATTACAGAGGGGCGAATGAAAAACTGTTTTTT
. | TRBJ1-5 | TRBV2 | . | CASTGFSNQPQHF | TGTGCCAGCACAGGGTTTAGCAATCAGCCCCAGCATTTT
few | TRBJ1-6 | TRBV6-1 | TRBD1 | CASSEGQGKAPLHF | TGTGCCAGCAGCGAAGGACAGGGAAAGGCACCCCTCCACTTT
. | TRBJ2-6 | TRBV28 | . | CASATWRAGANVLTF | TGTGCCAGCGCAACCTGGAGGGCGGGGGCCAACGTCCTGACTTTC
. | TRBJ1-2 | TRBV6-5 | TRBD1 | CASNSPGTGVGGYTF | TGTGCCAGCAACTCTCCCGGGACAGGGGTAGGAGGCTACACCTTC
. | TRBJ1-3 | TRBV7-6 | . | CASSRDTGHGNTIYF | TGTGCCAGCAGCCGCGATACAGGGCATGGAAACACCATATATTTT
once | TRBJ2-7 | TRBV3-1/TRBV3-2 | TRBD2 | CASSQEWSARGRYEQYF | TGTGCCAGCAGCCAAGAATGGAGCGCGCGGGGGAGGTACGAGCAGTACTTC
once | TRBJ2-6 | TRBV5-1 | . | CASSLEGVGANVLTF | TGCGCCAGCAGCTTGGAAGGGGTTGGGGCCAACGTCCTGACTTTC
once | TRBJ1-1 | TRBV2 | . | CASSEQGLKNTEAFF | TGTGCCAGCAGTGAACAGGGTCTAAAGAACACTGAAGCTTTCTTT
. | TRBJ1-5 | TRBV2 | . | CASSAFSGTNNQPQHF | TGTGCCAGCAGTGCCTTCTCCGGGACAAATAATCAGCCCCAGCATTTT
. | TRBJ2-7 | TRBV7-9 | . | CASSLVEGSYEQYF | TGTGCCAGCAGCTTAGTGGAGGGTTCCTACGAGCAGTACTTC
. | TRBJ2-2 | TRBV5-4 | . | CASSLGGAGRTGELFF | TGTGCCAGCAGCTTGGGGGGGGCAGGCCGAACCGGGGAGCTGTTTTTT
. | TRBJ1-4 | TRBV6-5 | TRBD1 | CASSSTGTGYEKLFF | TGTGCCAGCAGTTCGACCGGGACAGGGTATGAAAAACTGTTTTTT
. | TRBJ1-5 | TRBV2 | TRBD1 | CASSPIGQGGNQPQHF | TGTGCCAGCAGTCCCATTGGACAGGGAGGGAATCAGCCCCAGCATTTT
. | TRBJ1-5 | TRBV7-9 | . | CASSLGSDQPQHF | TGTGCCAGCAGCTTAGGCTCGGACCAGCCCCAGCATTTT
. | TRBJ1-1 | TRBV12-3/TRBV12-4 | . | CASSFSGNTEAFF | TGTGCCAGCAGTTTCTCGGGGAACACTGAAGCTTTCTTT
. | TRBJ1-2 | TRBV6-5 | . | CASSYGPDYGYTF | TGTGCCAGCAGTTACGGCCCGGACTATGGCTACACCTTC
. | TRBJ2-3 | TRBV6-5 | . | CASTSAQTRRQYF | TGTGCCAGCACTAGCGCCCAGACTAGGAGACAGTATTTT
. | TRBJ1-2 | TRBV12-3/TRBV12-4 | . | CASSLRVADGYTF | TGTGCCAGCAGTTTGCGTGTTGCAGATGGCTACACCTTC
. | TRBJ1-1 | TRBV5-1 | . | CASSLATGRDGNTEAFF | TGCGCCAGCAGCTTGGCCACCGGCCGGGACGGCAACACTGAAGCTTTCTTT
. | TRBJ1-6 | TRBV7-9 | . | CASSRVNSPLHF | TGTGCCAGCAGTCGGGTCAATTCACCCCTCCACTTT
. | TRBJ2-3 | TRBV30 | TRBD2 | CAWSKAGGPSSTDTQYF | TGTGCCTGGAGTAAGGCGGGAGGGCCCTCTAGCACAGATACGCAGTATTTT
. | TRBJ2-3 | TRBV27 | . | CASSLSTDTQYF | TGTGCCAGCAGTTTATCCACAGATACGCAGTATTTT